What follows are 10 T cell receptor beta chains derived from one specimen sequenced in a study of OX40 agonist ivuxolimab in advanced cancers. TCRdb keeps only in-frame clones here, not all; method: immunoSEQ multiplex PCR. The table lists more than 25,000 clones, around 86% of them singletons, with roughly 25% in the top ten. The starting material was CD4+ or CD8+ T cells sorted from blood, obtained in a trial of the OX40 agonist ivuxolimab. The receptors shown here come from an adult with an advanced solid tumor such as melanoma, head and neck, liver or kidney cancer.

The J gene is TRBJ2-1, the V gene TRBV19, with D hard to call. The CDR3 has 12 residues. V shed 8 bases and J shed 4 bases, with 9 bases lying between them. Germline V gene sequence: CDR1 LNHDA, CDR2 SQIVND (reference sequence). The CDR3 region has the DNA TGTGCCAGTTCCGCCCAGTACAATGAGCAGTTCTTC. Its translation is CASSAQYNEQFF. Based on the CDR3 plus reference TRBV19 and TRBJ2-1, the full variable domain is DGGITQSPKYLFRKEGQNVTLSCEQNLNHDAMYWYRQDPGQGLRLIYYSQIVNDFQKGDIAEGYSVSREKKESFPLTVTSAQKNPTAFYLCASSAQYNEQFFGPGTRLTVL.

J is TRBJ2-7 and V is TRBV2; D is unclear. Per the germline V gene, CDR1 is SNHLY and CDR2 is FYNNEI. Trimming left V 8 bases short and J 2 bases short, with 10 bases between. This CDR3 contains 12 residues. This chain's CDR3 is CASVGHPYEQYF. In nucleotides, the CDR3 is TGTGCCAGCGTGGGCCATCCCTACGAGCAGTACTTC.

The chain employs TRBV25-1 and TRBJ2-1, with 8 bases identical to TRBD2. Germline CDR1 and CDR2: MGHDK and SYGVNS. The CDR3 covers 17 residues. The ends lost 5 bases at V and 2 bases at J; junction bases unmatched: 11. In DNA, the CDR3 is TGTGCCAGCAGTCCCTGGAGTAGCGGGGAAACCTACAATGAGCAGTTCTTC. It codes for CASSPWSSGETYNEQFF.

This chain joins TRBV28 and TRBJ2-1; 14 bases fit TRBD2. Germline loops: CDR1 MDHEN, CDR2 SYDVKM. The ends lost 8 bases at V and 12 bases at J; junction bases unmatched: 15. The CDR3 consists of 16 residues. CDR3 bases: TGTGCCAGCTCCCTACCGGGGACTAGCGGGAGCCGTGGGCAGTTCTTC. The encoded protein is CASSLPGTSGSRGQFF.

This clone has only one observation. This chain links TRBV6-5 with TRBJ2-3, with 7 bases matching TRBD1. The V gene end was trimmed by 6 bases and the J gene end by 3 bases; junction bases not matched to a gene: 3. The CDR3 is made up of 13 amino acids. CDR1 is MNHEY, CDR2 SVGAGI, per germline. CDR3 nucleotide sequence: TGTGCCAGCAGGACAGGGTGGACAGATACGCAGTATTTT. Its protein product is CASRTGWTDTQYF.

This clone occurred a few times. This chain joins TRBV4-2 and TRBJ1-1, with D unclear. The CDR3 consists of 12 residues. Trimming pared 5 bases from V and 4 bases from J, leaving 8 bases between. CDR1 is LGHNA, CDR2 YNFKEQ, per germline. The CDR3 region is CASSSLGTEAFF. CDR3 sequence (DNA): TGTGCCAGCAGCTCCCTGGGCACTGAAGCTTTCTTT.

V and J are TRBV7-9 and TRBJ1-1, with D hard to call. Germline loops: CDR1 SEHNR, CDR2 FQNEAQ (reference sequence). V was cut by 5 bases and J by 5 bases, with 9 bases left in between. The CDR3 has 12 residues. The CDR3 DNA is TGTGCCAGCAGCGCAGGTAGGACTGAAGCTTTCTTT. This sequence encodes CASSAGRTEAFF.

V usage is TRBV6-6 and J usage is TRBJ2-1; D might be TRBD2 (6 bases). Germline values: CDR1 MNHNY, CDR2 SVGAGI (reference sequence). CDR3 length: 15 amino acids. Trimming took 5 bases from V and 8 from J, leaving 19 bases between them. The CDR3 DNA follows: TGTGCCAGCAGTACATCCGGGACTCTGAGGGATGAGCAGTTCTTC. Amino acids: CASSTSGTLRDEQFF.

The chain recombines TRBV20-1 with TRBJ2-5; D possibly matches TRBD1 or TRBD2 (5 bases each). The end of the DNA aligns better with TRBJ2-7, so the J call may be wrong. The CDR3 is 11 amino acids. The germline V gene has CDR1 DFQATT and CDR2 SNEGSKA (reference sequence). The CDR3 DNA follows: TGCAGTGCGGGGCCCGGAGGCGAGCAGTACTTC. It specifies CSAGPGGEQYF.

The chain recombines TRBV7-9 with TRBJ1-1; 8 bases are a match to TRBD1. V lost 4 bases, J lost 0 bases, and 7 bases stayed unmatched. From germline, CDR1 is SEHNR and CDR2 FQNEAQ (reference sequence). The CDR3 has 16 amino acids. CDR3 amino acids: CASSSTSRGLNTEAFF. Written as DNA, the CDR3 is TGTGCCAGCAGCTCCACCTCCAGGGGGCTGAACACTGAAGCTTTCTTT. Using reference TRBV7-9 and TRBJ1-1 for the parts outside the CDR3, the full variable domain is DTGVSQNPRHKITKRGQNVTFRCDPISEHNRLYWYRQTLGQGPEFLTYFQNEAQLEKSRLLSDRFSAERPKGSFSTLEIQRTEQGDSAMYLCASSSTSRGLNTEAFFGQGTRLTVV.